The 23 T cell receptor beta chains in this list originate from one sample, sequenced in a study of breast tumors, draining lymph nodes, adjacent tissues. Via MiXCR, TCRdb re-called the multiplex PCR reads, giving one row per CDR3 protein. The data show more than 20,000 distinct CDR3 sequences, less than 25% seen once. The sequencing input was breast tumor tissue. Receptors were obtained from a female donor with breast cancer. Some clones in this sample may be carry-over from other donors' samples.

Ten or more counts support this clonotype. The chain links TRBV7-2 to TRBJ1-5; the match to TRBD1 covers 7 bases. The CDR3 is 13 residues long. Trimming at V came to 5 bases and at J to 11 bases, leaving 9 bases not matched to a gene. The germline V gene encodes CDR1 SGHTA and CDR2 FQGNSA. The CDR3 DNA sequence: TGTGCCAGCAGCCCCAACGACAGGGAATCCCAGCATTTT. As protein: CASSPNDRESQHF.

The genes are TRBV29-1 and TRBJ2-3; 7 positions match TRBD1. The CDR3 covers 14 residues. Germline V CDR1 and CDR2: SQVTM, ANQGSEA. The V gene end was trimmed by 5 bases and the J gene end by 4 bases; junction bases not matched to a gene: 9. CDR3 sequence (DNA): TGCAGCGTTCTCGACAGGGCCCTACCAGATACGCAGTATTTT. Protein sequence: CSVLDRALPDTQYF.

This clonotype is deemed medium-sized. CDR3 bases: TGTGCCAGTGAGAGGGACGTCCAAGAGACCCAGTACTTC. This translates into CASERDVQETQYF. This chain uses TRBV2 with TRBJ2-5, with D perhaps TRBD1 or TRBD2 (5 bases each). CDR1 SNHLY and CDR2 FYNNEI come from the germline V gene. The CDR3 extends over 13 amino acids. The V gene lost 9 bases and the J gene lost 1 base, with 12 bases spanning the gap.

The chain has TRBV5-5 and TRBJ1-1, with a possible D match to TRBD1 (5 bases). The V end was cut by 2 bases, the J end by 4 bases, with 12 bases between. CDR3 size: 14 residues. Per germline, CDR1 SGHKS and CDR2 YYEKEE (reference sequence). CDR3 nucleotides: TGTGCCAGCAGCTTCGACGGGGGATCCACTGAAGCTTTCTTT. Encoded protein: CASSFDGGSTEAFF.

In regard to this clonotype: At one end the junction does not follow the germline gene, possibly because of a read error. This chain connects TRBV5-1 to TRBJ1-2; 7 nucleotides agree with TRBD1. This CDR3 is built from 14 residues. CDR1 SGHRS and CDR2 YFSETQ come from the germline V gene. CDR3 bases: TGTGCCAGCAGAGGGACAGACTCTAACTATGGCTACACCTTC. Translation: CASRGTDSNYGYTF.

This clonotype has a count of ten or more. The V call is TRBV7-8, the J call TRBJ2-7, with TRBD1 identical over 8 bases. The CDR3 has 15 amino acids. The trim removed 0 bases at V and 6 bases at J, leaving 7 bases unmatched. Germline-derived CDR1 and CDR2 are SGHVS and FQNEAQ. CDR3 coding DNA: TGTGCCAGCAGCTTAGCTGAGGACAGGGTTCCCGAGCAGTACTTC. Protein sequence: CASSLAEDRVPEQYF. The whole variable domain, filled in from reference TRBV7-8 and TRBJ2-7, reads GAGVSQSPRYKVAKRGQDVALRCDPISGHVSLFWYQQALGQGPEFLTYFQNEAQLDKSGLPSDRFFAERPEGSVSTLKIQRTQQEDSAVYLCASSLAEDRVPEQYFGPGTRLTVT.

This clonotype showed up many times. The rearrangement joins TRBV7-8 to TRBJ2-6; perhaps TRBD1 as D (6 bases). Germline V gene data show CDR1 as SGHVS and CDR2 as FQNEAQ. V dropped 4 bases and J dropped 6 bases, with 10 bases sitting between them. There are 14 residues in the CDR3. In DNA form, the CDR3 reads TGTGCCAGCAGCTCAGGGGCGGTGGCCAACGTCCTGACTTTC. Amino acids: CASSSGAVANVLTF. Supplemented by reference TRBV7-8 and TRBJ2-6, the full variable domain reads GAGVSQSPRYKVAKRGQDVALRCDPISGHVSLFWYQQALGQGPEFLTYFQNEAQLDKSGLPSDRFFAERPEGSVSTLKIQRTQQEDSAVYLCASSSGAVANVLTFGAGSRLTVL.

The chain links TRBV20-1 to TRBJ1-6, with 7 bases fitting TRBD1. Germline CDR1 is DFQATT and CDR2 is SNEGSKA (reference sequence). V gave up 1 base and J gave up 13 bases; unmatched junction bases: 10. The CDR3 extends over 14 amino acids. CDR3 in DNA: TGCAGTGCTAGAGTCGGGACAGTAGCTAACCCCCTCCACTTT. Its translation is CSARVGTVANPLHF.

In this sample, this clonotype turned up many times. The chain couples TRBV6-1 to TRBJ2-3; D gene uncertain. V was shortened by 1 base and J by 2 bases, with 10 bases between the two germline ends. The CDR3 is made up of 15 amino acids. Germline-derived CDR1 and CDR2 are MNHNS and SASEGT. The CDR3 DNA sequence: TGTGCCAGCAGTGAAGTATCAAGTTACACAGATACGCAGTATTTT. This sequence encodes CASSEVSSYTDTQYF.

This clonotype appeared a few times. The chain carries TRBV11-2 and TRBJ1-5; D is perhaps TRBD1 (6 bases). Trimming left V 5 bases short and J 1 base short, with 15 bases between. Germline lookup yields CDR1 SGHAT and CDR2 FQNNGV. The length of the CDR3 is 16 residues. The CDR3 here is CASSQRTTGSNQPQHF. CDR3 DNA sequence: TGTGCCAGCAGCCAGAGGACAACAGGGAGCAATCAGCCCCAGCATTTT.

This clonotype has a count of ten or more. The chain combines TRBV6-6 with TRBJ1-6; TRBD1 is a possible D gene (5 bases). CDR3 length: 15 amino acids. Germline CDR1 MNHNY, CDR2 SVGAGI (reference sequence). V shed 7 bases and J shed 2 bases, with 12 bases lying between them. CDR3 loop: CASTPRGAYNSPLHF. The CDR3 coding sequence is TGTGCCAGCACCCCTCGGGGGGCCTATAATTCACCCCTCCACTTT.

Many counts were recorded for this clonotype. J is TRBJ2-7 and V is TRBV19; TRBD2 is a possible D gene (6 bases). The CDR3 loop spans 15 amino acids. Germline values: CDR1 LNHDA, CDR2 SQIVND (reference sequence). Trimming shortened V by 5 bases and J by 0 bases, and 14 bases separated the two germline ends. For the CDR3, the DNA is TGTGCCAGTAGTGCGGGATCCGGGACCTCCTACGAGCAGTACTTC. This sequence encodes CASSAGSGTSYEQYF.

Remarks on this clonotype: A single base separates this from a much larger clone, so it may be a read error. The CDR3 ends on some other residue instead of the conserved phenylalanine or tryptophan, so this is likely a read error. V is TRBV11-2 and J is TRBJ1-5; TRBD1 matches at 7 bases. Losses at the gene ends were 5 bases for V and 0 bases for J; bases not matched to a gene: 4. CDR1 is SGHAT and CDR2 is FQNNGV in the germline V gene. This CDR3 is 15 amino acids long. CDR3 region: CASSRTGNSNQPQHS. For the CDR3, the DNA is TGTGCCAGCAGCCGGACAGGCAATAGCAATCAGCCCCAGCATTCT.

This clonotype was recorded many times. The chain links TRBV5-1 to TRBJ1-3, with 9 bases matching TRBD1. The CDR3 totals 21 residues. CDR1 is SGHRS, CDR2 YFSETQ, per germline. V gave up 2 bases and J gave up 0 bases; unmatched junction bases: 18. The CDR3 coding sequence is TGCGCCAGCAGCTTAGACATTCCCGGGACAGGGAATCGCTACTCTGGAAACACCATATATTTT. This translates into CASSLDIPGTGNRYSGNTIYF.

As to this clonotype: This sequence may be a read error, since a much larger clone differs from it by one base. This likely comes from a read error, as the CDR3 has no conserved phenylalanine or tryptophan at its end. V is TRBV28 and J is TRBJ1-2, with 8 bases lining up with TRBD1. This CDR3 is built from 14 residues. From germline, CDR1 is MDHEN and CDR2 SYDVKM. V was clipped by 6 bases and J by 4 bases; unmatched bases: 7. DNA of the CDR3: TGTGCCAGCAGACGGACAGGGCAAGTCTATGGCTACACCCTC. Translation gives CASRRTGQVYGYTL.

Many counts were recorded for this clonotype. The rearrangement joins TRBV25-1 to TRBJ2-7; 8 nucleotides line up with TRBD2. CDR1 MGHDK and CDR2 SYGVNS come from the germline V gene. V was clipped by 7 bases and J by 7 bases; unmatched bases: 6. The CDR3 spans 12 residues. CDR3 in DNA: TGTGCCAGCATTGGACTAGCCGGTGAGCAGTACTTC. It translates to CASIGLAGEQYF.

This clonotype has at least ten counts. J is TRBJ2-1 and V is TRBV9; D call uncertain. V was clipped by 0 bases and J by 0 bases, with 10 bases between them. The CDR3 consists of 16 residues. Germline CDR1 is SGDLS and CDR2 is YYNGEE. CDR3 sequence: CASSVDDLSSYNEQFF. In nucleotides, the CDR3 is TGTGCCAGCAGCGTAGACGACCTGAGCTCCTACAATGAGCAGTTCTTC.

This clonotype was counted many times. This sequence joins TRBV10-3 and TRBJ1-2; possibly TRBD1 for D (6 bases). CDR1 and CDR2 from the germline V gene are ENHRY and SYGVKD. Trimming took 1 base from V and 6 from J, leaving 12 bases between them. CDR3 size: 14 residues. The CDR3 loop reads CAISELQGADGYTF. The CDR3, as DNA: TGTGCCATCAGTGAGTTACAGGGTGCTGATGGCTACACCTTC.

This clonotype was detected ten times or more. The rearrangement uses TRBV4-1 and TRBJ2-1, with 8 positions matching TRBD1. The CDR3 contains 16 residues. Germline assignment: CDR1 MGHRA and CDR2 YSYEKL. V was pared by 4 bases and J by 5 bases, with 10 bases of the junction left unmatched. CDR3 sequence (DNA): TGCGCCAGCAGCCGGTACCCGGGACAGGACAACAATGAGCAGTTCTTC. It codes for CASSRYPGQDNNEQFF.

This clonotype was seen at least ten times. This chain uses TRBV10-3 with TRBJ2-7; tentatively, D is TRBD1 or TRBD2 (5 bases each). The ends were cut back, 3 bases at V and 9 bases at J, with 12 bases in the middle. Germline values: CDR1 ENHRY, CDR2 SYGVKD. The CDR3 sequence is 12 residues long. The CDR3 nucleotides read TGTGCCATCAGTGACGAGGGGAACTGGCAGTACTTC. It is translated as CAISDEGNWQYF.

This clonotype was counted many times. The rearrangement uses TRBV28 and TRBJ1-4; D call uncertain. Trimming pared 3 bases from V and 10 bases from J, leaving 6 bases between. Looked up from germline, CDR1 is MDHEN and CDR2 is SYDVKM. The CDR3 consists of 11 residues. The CDR3 DNA reads TGTGCCAGCAGTTTGGAGGGAAAACTGTTTTTT. Translated: CASSLEGKLFF. The whole variable domain, filled in from reference TRBV28 and TRBJ1-4, reads DVKVTQSSRYLVKRTGEKVFLECVQDMDHENMFWYRQDPGLGLRLIYFSYDVKMKEKGDIPEGYSVSREKKERFSLILESASTNQTSMYLCASSLEGKLFFGSGTQLSVL.

This clonotype was counted at least ten times. The V and J genes are TRBV12-3 or TRBV12-4 and TRBJ2-5, with D hard to call. The length of the CDR3 is 13 residues. The V end was cut by 1 base, the J end by 2 bases, with 5 bases between. The CDR3 nucleotides read TGTGCCAGCAGTTTAGGCCAGCAAGAGACCCAGTACTTC. Encoded protein: CASSLGQQETQYF.

This clonotype was picked up many times. The J gene is TRBJ2-1, the V gene TRBV29-1; no reliable D call. The ends were cut back, 4 bases at V and 1 base at J, with 11 bases in the middle. CDR1 is SQVTM and CDR2 is ANQGSEA in the germline V gene. The CDR3 has 14 residues. This chain's CDR3 is CSVARRLSYNEQFF. The CDR3 nucleotides are TGCAGCGTTGCACGGCGCCTATCCTACAATGAGCAGTTCTTC.